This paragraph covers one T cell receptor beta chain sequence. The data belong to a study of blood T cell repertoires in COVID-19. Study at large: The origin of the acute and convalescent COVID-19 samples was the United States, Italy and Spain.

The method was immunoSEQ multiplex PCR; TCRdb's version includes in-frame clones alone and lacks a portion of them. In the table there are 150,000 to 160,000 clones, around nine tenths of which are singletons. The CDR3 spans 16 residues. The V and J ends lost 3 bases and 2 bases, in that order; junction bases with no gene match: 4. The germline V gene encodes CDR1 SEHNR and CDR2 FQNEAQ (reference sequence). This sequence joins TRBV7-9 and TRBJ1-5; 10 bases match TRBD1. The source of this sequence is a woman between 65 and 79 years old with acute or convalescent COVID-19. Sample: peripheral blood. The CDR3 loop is CASSFGTGVGNQPQHF. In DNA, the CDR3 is TGTGCCAGCAGCTTCGGGACAGGGGTTGGCAATCAGCCCCAGCATTTT.